These 26 T cell receptor beta chains share one sample of origin, sequenced in a study of STAT3 mutations in large granular lymphocyte leukemia. Assay used: immunoSEQ multiplex PCR; TCRdb lists only in-frame clones, some missing. The top ten clones hold 80% to 90% of a sample with roughly 11,000 clones, about 85% of them seen once. Their antigens remain unidentified. Whole-study findings and limits: Every T-LGLL patient had at least one immunodominant TCRbeta clonotype.

The sequencing input was peripheral blood mononuclear cells. The source is an elderly man with T-cell large granular lymphocyte leukemia. Some clones in this sample may be carry-over from other donors' samples.

The rearrangement links TRBV30 to TRBJ1-3; D not certain. The CDR3 covers 13 residues. Trimming stripped 1 base from V and 0 bases from J, with 4 bases between. CDR1 and CDR2 from the germline V gene are GTSNPN and SVGIG (reference sequence). CDR3 in DNA: TGTGCCTGGAGTGCAGCCTCTGGAAACACCATATATTTT. Translation: CAWSAASGNTIYF.

V and J are TRBV5-5 and TRBJ2-3; D uncertain. The CDR3 runs to 15 residues. Germline lookup yields CDR1 SGHKS and CDR2 YYEKEE (reference sequence). V was pared by 4 bases and J by 0 bases, with 12 bases between. The CDR3 bases are TGTGCCAGCAGCCTTGGGGAAACTAGCACAGATACGCAGTATTTT. Residues: CASSLGETSTDTQYF.

The chain carries TRBV5-5 and TRBJ1-2; D unclear. This CDR3 is built from 13 residues. V lost 2 bases and J 7 bases, leaving 12 bases between the germline ends. The germline CDR1 and CDR2 sequences are SGHKS and YYEKEE (reference sequence). CDR3 sequence: CASSFKGGGGYTF. For the CDR3, the DNA is TGTGCCAGCAGCTTTAAGGGAGGTGGTGGCTACACCTTC.

The CDR3 DNA reads TGTGCCAGCAGCTTAGCCTCTACCCGCGAGACCCAGTACTTC. Its translation: CASSLASTRETQYF. The V and J genes are TRBV7-2 and TRBJ2-5; no firm D call. V was clipped by 0 bases and J by 5 bases, with 10 bases between them. CDR1 and CDR2 from the germline V gene are SGHTA and FQGNSA. This CDR3 is 14 amino acids long.

The chain has TRBV6-5 and TRBJ2-7; D could derive from TRBD1 or TRBD2 (5 bases each). CDR3 length equals 12 residues. Trimming removed 6 bases at V and 6 bases at J, with 12 bases between. Germline loops: CDR1 MNHEY, CDR2 SVGAGI. The CDR3 sequence is CASRTGTREQYF. DNA of the CDR3: TGTGCCAGCAGAACCGGGACCCGCGAGCAGTACTTC.

The chain employs TRBV19 and TRBJ1-6; D is perhaps TRBD1 (5 bases). The CDR3 loop spans 14 amino acids. The germline gives CDR1 LNHDA, CDR2 SQIVND (reference sequence). The V gene lost 5 bases and the J gene lost 9 bases, with 14 bases spanning the gap. The CDR3 sequence: CASSLGAARSPLHF. The CDR3 DNA reads as TGTGCCAGTAGTCTTGGGGCGGCCCGTTCACCCCTCCACTTT. Full variable domain (outside the CDR3, taken from reference TRBV19 and TRBJ1-6): DGGITQSPKYLFRKEGQNVTLSCEQNLNHDAMYWYRQDPGQGLRLIYYSQIVNDFQKGDIAEGYSVSREKKESFPLTVTSAQKNPTAFYLCASSLGAARSPLHFGNGTRLTVT.

The chain recombines TRBV19 with TRBJ2-1; maybe TRBD2 (6 bases). V dropped 0 bases and J dropped 0 bases, with 12 bases sitting between them. Germline V gene lookup returns CDR1 LNHDA and CDR2 SQIVND (reference sequence). The CDR3 loop spans 17 amino acids. CDR3: CASSIDHGRSSYNEQFF. In DNA form, the CDR3 reads TGTGCCAGTAGTATAGATCATGGGAGGAGCTCCTACAATGAGCAGTTCTTC.

This clone was detected only once. This chain uses TRBV5-6 with TRBJ1-2, with unresolved D. The V end lost 2 bases, the J end lost 1 base, and 6 bases lay between the germline ends. Germline V gene data show CDR1 as SGHDT and CDR2 as YYEEEE. The CDR3 totals 13 residues. CDR3 loop: CASSLQSNYGYTF. In DNA form, the CDR3 reads TGTGCCAGCAGCTTACAGAGTAACTATGGCTACACCTTC.

This chain uses TRBV18 with TRBJ1-6, with TRBD1 as a possible D gene (5 bases). CDR1 KGHSH and CDR2 LQKENI come from the germline V gene. Trimming pared 3 bases from V and 9 bases from J, leaving 15 bases between. The CDR3 runs 15 residues. As DNA, the CDR3 is TGTGCCAGCTCACCCGGTGGGGCCGCGGGTTCACCCCTCCACTTT. Its translation is CASSPGGAAGSPLHF.

Of note for this clone: The germline gene is not matched at one end of the junction; a read error may be the cause. This rearrangement joins TRBV4-1 to TRBJ2-1; 7 bases fit TRBD2. This CDR3 is built from 16 residues. CDR1 is MGHRA, CDR2 YSYEKL, per germline. CDR3 nucleotide sequence: TGCGCCAGCAGCCGAGGGACTAACCCCTCCTCCAATGAGCAGTTCTTC. It codes for CASSRGTNPSSNEQFF.

This clone occurred a few times. The chain is built from TRBV2 and TRBJ2-7; D unresolved. The CDR3 extends over 10 amino acids. With 3 bases removed from V and 4 bases from J, the gap between germline ends came to 1 base. Germline assignment: CDR1 SNHLY and CDR2 FYNNEI. The CDR3 loop reads CASSDYEQYF. CDR3 DNA: TGTGCCAGCAGTGATTACGAGCAGTACTTC.

This clone was observed a few times. The chain employs TRBV7-2 and TRBJ2-2; 9 bases are a match to TRBD1. The V and J ends lost 8 bases and 6 bases, in that order; junction bases with no gene match: 1. Germline assignment: CDR1 SGHTA and CDR2 FQGNSA. This CDR3 is built from 12 residues. CDR3 DNA: TGTGCCAGCCGACAGGGGGCCGGGGAGCTGTTTTTT. Translation gives CASRQGAGELFF.

The CDR3 sequence is CASMRDREFFEQYF. In DNA, the CDR3 is TGTGCCAGCATGCGGGACAGGGAGTTTTTCGAGCAGTACTTC. The chain combines TRBV6-1 with TRBJ2-7; 9 positions agree with TRBD1. The ends lost 7 bases at V and 6 bases at J; junction bases unmatched: 10. Germline V lookup: CDR1 MNHNS, CDR2 SASEGT. The CDR3 spans 14 residues.

By sample share, this clone is medium-sized. The genes are TRBV4-3 and TRBJ1-2, with D perhaps matching TRBD1 (5 bases). The CDR3 loop spans 17 amino acids. Germline V CDR1 and CDR2: LGHNA, YSLEER. The ends were cut back, 0 bases at V and 1 base at J, with 15 bases in the middle. Written as DNA, the CDR3 is TGCGCCAGCAGCCAAGATTGGGGCAGGATTGGTAACTATGGCTACACCTTC. This gives the protein CASSQDWGRIGNYGYTF.

V usage is TRBV2 and J usage is TRBJ2-1; D tentatively fits TRBD1 or TRBD2 (5 bases each). The CDR3 is 13 amino acids. V was pared by 1 base and J by 8 bases, with 9 bases between. Germline loops: CDR1 SNHLY, CDR2 FYNNEI. The CDR3 nucleotides read TGTGCCAGCAGTGAAGGCAGGGACCATGAGCAGTTCTTC. The encoded protein is CASSEGRDHEQFF.

The chain employs TRBV5-1 and TRBJ2-2, with D hard to call. Trimming took 4 bases from V and 1 from J, leaving 11 bases between them. The CDR3 loop spans 15 amino acids. Germline V lookup: CDR1 SGHRS, CDR2 YFSETQ. CDR3 residues: CASSRDTVNTGELFF. The DNA of the CDR3 is TGCGCCAGCAGCAGAGACACGGTGAACACCGGGGAGCTGTTTTTT.

The rearrangement joins TRBV6-5 to TRBJ1-1, with D unclear. Trimming stripped 4 bases from V and 9 bases from J, with 15 bases between. The CDR3 consists of 13 residues. The V gene's germline CDR1 is MNHEY and CDR2 SVGAGI. The CDR3 sequence: CASSLPEGVQAFF. In DNA, the CDR3 is TGTGCCAGCAGTTTACCTGAAGGAGTCCAAGCTTTCTTT.

The count of this clone is one. V and J are TRBV7-8 and TRBJ2-3, with D tentatively TRBD1 (6 bases). Trimming cost V 1 base and J 3 bases, with 14 bases left between them. Germline V CDR1 and CDR2: SGHVS, FQNEAQ. The CDR3 consists of 16 residues. In nucleotides, the CDR3 is TGTGCCAGCAGCTTAGTGAGAGCAGGGGAGACAGATACGCAGTATTTT. The encoded protein is CASSLVRAGETDTQYF.

The gene calls are TRBV4-1 and TRBJ1-6; D perhaps matches TRBD1 (6 bases). This CDR3 has 16 amino acids. Germline V gene sequence: CDR1 MGHRA, CDR2 YSYEKL. The germline V and J ends were trimmed by 0 bases and 6 bases, with 12 bases remaining between them. The CDR3 protein is CASSQEGASLNSPLHF. CDR3 sequence (DNA): TGCGCCAGCAGCCAAGAGGGGGCAAGCCTTAATTCACCCCTCCACTTT.

The rearrangement uses TRBV19 and TRBJ2-6; tentatively, D is TRBD1 or TRBD2 (5 bases each). The CDR3 runs 16 residues. From germline, CDR1 is LNHDA and CDR2 SQIVND (reference sequence). Between the trimmed V and J ends, which lost 6 bases and 1 base, there was a span of 13 bases. Here the CDR3 reads CASRGTFTSGANVLTF. The CDR3 bases are TGTGCCAGTAGGGGGACGTTTACGTCTGGGGCCAACGTCCTGACTTTC.

V is TRBV7-8 and J is TRBJ1-1; the D is unclear. This CDR3 is 15 amino acids long. Trimming took off 1 base at V and 1 base at J, with 10 bases between the two ends. The germline V gene encodes CDR1 SGHVS and CDR2 FQNEAQ. DNA of the CDR3: TGTGCCAGCAGCTTAGAGTCGACGTGGAACACTGAAGCTTTCTTT. Translation gives CASSLESTWNTEAFF.

This rearrangement joins TRBV28 to TRBJ1-2, with D perhaps TRBD1 (5 bases). V was shortened by 6 bases and J by 5 bases, with 13 bases between the two germline ends. This CDR3 is 13 amino acids long. CDR1 is MDHEN, CDR2 SYDVKM, per germline. The CDR3 loop is CASSPGEGYGYTF. The CDR3 DNA follows: TGTGCCAGCAGCCCCGGGGAGGGGTATGGCTACACCTTC.

The chain carries TRBV2 and TRBJ2-7; D possibly corresponds to TRBD2 (6 bases). In germline, CDR1 is SNHLY, CDR2 FYNNEI. The CDR3 totals 13 residues. The V end was cut by 6 bases, the J end by 7 bases, with 16 bases between. The CDR3 DNA reads as TGTGCCAGCAGCGCGGGACTCCAAAGGGAGCAGTACTTC. It specifies CASSAGLQREQYF.

The gene calls are TRBV18 and TRBJ2-7, with 9 bases that match TRBD2. The CDR3 totals 16 residues. The germline CDR1 and CDR2 sequences are KGHSH and LQKENI. After removal of 8 bases from V and 2 bases from J, the junction contained 13 bases not matched to a gene. In DNA form, the CDR3 reads TGTGCCAGCCTCGTGGGGGGTAGCGGGGGCCCCTACGAGCAGTACTTC. Its translation: CASLVGGSGGPYEQYF.

The chain employs TRBV7-9 and TRBJ2-7; D is possibly TRBD1 (5 bases). CDR3 size: 13 residues. V was shortened by 2 bases and J by 6 bases, with 11 bases between the two germline ends. Germline V gives CDR1 SEHNR, CDR2 FQNEAQ (reference sequence). The chain's CDR3 is CASSLTYRGEQYF. For the CDR3, the DNA is TGTGCCAGCAGCTTAACCTATAGGGGCGAGCAGTACTTC.

The rearrangement links TRBV11-2 to TRBJ2-5; the D is unclear. In germline, CDR1 is SGHAT, CDR2 FQNNGV. The CDR3 runs 12 residues. Trimming cost V 0 bases and J 5 bases, with 4 bases left between them. The CDR3 DNA reads as TGTGCCAGCAGCTTAGAGCCTGAGACCCAGTACTTC. Protein: CASSLEPETQYF.